Each of the 8 T cell receptor beta chains below was sequenced from the same sample in a study of cytomegalovirus exposure and HLA in healthy donors. The PCR had 60 Vbeta and 13 Jbeta primers. Only in-frame clones appear in the TCRdb table, and some are missing; sequencing was by immunoSEQ multiplex PCR. The repertoire includes about 150,000 clones, 65% to 90% of them detected once, and under 8% sits in the top ten. Input material: PBMCs. The origin of the receptors is a man aged 45-60 years in good health and CMV-seropositive.

The rearrangement links TRBV5-1 to TRBJ1-4; D might be TRBD1 (6 bases). V lost 6 bases, J lost 2 bases, and 14 bases lay in between. The CDR3 runs to 15 residues. From germline, CDR1 is SGHRS and CDR2 YFSETQ. CDR3 sequence reads: CASTEGGTTNEKLFF. CDR3 DNA: TGCGCCAGCACTGAGGGGGGGACGACTAATGAAAAACTGTTTTTT.

This clone was detected only once. The rearrangement links TRBV4-1 to TRBJ1-2; the D is unclear. Germline assignment: CDR1 MGHRA and CDR2 YSYEKL. Trimming cost V 1 base and J 0 bases, with 6 bases left between them. There are 14 residues in the CDR3. The CDR3 loop is CASSQGSANYGYTF. For the CDR3, the DNA is TGCGCCAGCAGCCAAGGATCAGCTAACTATGGCTACACCTTC.

Here the CDR3 DNA reads TGTGCCAGCAGTCGACGGGCTAACTATGGCTACACCTTC. This gives the protein CASSRRANYGYTF. The chain recombines TRBV14 with TRBJ1-2; no firm D call. This CDR3 comprises 13 residues. Germline CDR1 and CDR2: SGHDN and FVKESK. The germline V and J ends were trimmed by 6 bases and 0 bases, with 8 bases remaining between them.

CDR3 nucleotides: TGTGCCAGTAGGATTCGGGGGAGCTCCTACAATGAGCAGTTCTTC. Translating gives CASRIRGSSYNEQFF. The V call is TRBV19, the J call TRBJ2-1; the D gene is possibly TRBD2 (6 bases). The V gene lost 6 bases and the J gene lost 0 bases, with 12 bases spanning the gap. The CDR3 is 15 residues long. Germline assignment: CDR1 LNHDA and CDR2 SQIVND (reference sequence).

The rearrangement links TRBV27 to TRBJ1-4; D ambiguous. Germline CDR1 and CDR2: MNHEY and SMNVEV (reference sequence). This CDR3 contains 13 residues. The V end was cut by 5 bases, the J end by 11 bases, with 15 bases between. CDR3 nucleotides: TGTGCCAGCAGTCAGATCCTTTCCAAGAAACTGTTTTTT. As protein: CASSQILSKKLFF.

The V call is TRBV5-6, the J call TRBJ2-1; the match to TRBD2 covers 8 bases. This CDR3 region has 18 residues. Germline assignment: CDR1 SGHDT and CDR2 YYEEEE. Unmatched junction bases numbered 22, after V lost 5 bases and J lost 9 bases. The CDR3 region has the DNA TGTGCCAGCAGGGGGGCTGGAGGGGGAGCGGGAGCGGGGATTGAGCAGTTCTTC. Translating it yields CASRGAGGGAGAGIEQFF.

The J gene is TRBJ2-1, the V gene TRBV6-4, with D perhaps matching TRBD1 (5 bases). Germline V gives CDR1 MRHNA, CDR2 SNTAGT. The V end was cut by 5 bases, the J end by 5 bases, with 16 bases between. CDR3 length: 15 amino acids. The CDR3 loop reads CASSHNYDSNNEQFF. The CDR3 DNA follows: TGTGCCAGCAGTCACAACTACGACAGCAACAATGAGCAGTTCTTC.

This clone was observed once. This chain links TRBV6-5 with TRBJ1-2, with D perhaps TRBD1 (5 bases). V lost 0 bases and J lost 10, with 18 bases in between. Germline V gene sequence: CDR1 MNHEY, CDR2 SVGAGI. The CDR3 covers 15 residues. The CDR3 reads CASSYSRKGPTVYTF. The CDR3 bases are TGTGCCAGCAGTTACTCGAGAAAGGGGCCGACGGTCTACACCTTC.